These 31 T cell receptor beta chains came from one sample sequenced in a study of blood T cell repertoires in COVID-19. TCRdb's copy holds only in-frame clones and misses some; the assay was immunoSEQ multiplex PCR. Of roughly 150,000 clones in the sample, around 74% were seen once. What was sequenced was peripheral blood. The receptors shown here come from a woman aged 55-69 years with COVID-19, enrolled during active disease.

The gene calls are TRBV5-4 and TRBJ1-2; 8 bases line up with TRBD1. V gave up 0 bases and J gave up 6 bases; unmatched junction bases: 4. The CDR3 is 14 amino acids. CDR1 is SGHNT and CDR2 is YYREEE in the germline V gene (reference sequence). The CDR3 here is CASSLAGTGHGYTF. For the CDR3, the DNA is TGTGCCAGCAGCTTGGCAGGGACAGGCCATGGCTACACCTTC.

The CDR3 sequence is CASSSRVYGYTF. The CDR3 DNA is TGTGCCAGCAGTTCCAGGGTCTATGGCTACACCTTC. The chain has TRBV12-3 or TRBV12-4 and TRBJ1-2; the D gene is possibly TRBD1 (5 bases). This CDR3 contains 12 residues. Trimming stripped 4 bases from V and 4 bases from J, with 7 bases between.

This chain uses TRBV5-6 with TRBJ1-1; 10 bases match TRBD1. With 5 bases clipped from V and 5 bases from J, the junction kept 12 bases outside the gene matches. CDR3 length equals 16 residues. Germline assignment: CDR1 SGHDT and CDR2 YYEEEE. The CDR3 loop is CASRERGQGRRTEAFF. CDR3 nucleotides: TGTGCCAGCAGAGAAAGGGGACAGGGGCGGCGGACTGAAGCTTTCTTT.

The chain employs TRBV5-8 and TRBJ2-2; D perhaps matches TRBD1 (6 bases). This CDR3 is built from 17 residues. CDR1 and CDR2 (germline): SGHTS, YDEGEE. The V gene lost 3 bases and the J gene lost 6 bases, with 21 bases spanning the gap. In DNA form, the CDR3 reads TGTGCCAGCAGCTCGCACCGACAGAACAAGGGGGCCGGGGAGCTGTTTTTT. This sequence encodes CASSSHRQNKGAGELFF.

The chain links TRBV27 to TRBJ1-1, with D perhaps TRBD1 (6 bases). Germline V gene lookup returns CDR1 MNHEY and CDR2 SMNVEV (reference sequence). CDR3 length: 16 amino acids. V lost 2 bases to trimming and J lost 1 base, with 14 bases between them. The CDR3 nucleotides are TGTGCCAGCAGTTTAAGGCTCGGGACACCGAACACTGAAGCTTTCTTT. It specifies CASSLRLGTPNTEAFF.

The J gene is TRBJ2-2, the V gene TRBV5-6; the D gene is possibly TRBD2 (6 bases). CDR1 is SGHDT, CDR2 YYEEEE, per germline. The CDR3 spans 17 residues. V was clipped by 2 bases and J by 1 base, with 15 bases between them. The chain's CDR3 is CASSLNFEGGNTGELFF. DNA of the CDR3: TGTGCCAGCAGCTTAAACTTCGAGGGAGGGAACACCGGGGAGCTGTTTTTT.

The chain carries TRBV28 and TRBJ2-3; 7 bases are shared with TRBD2. The CDR3 sequence is 15 residues long. Germline V gene data show CDR1 as MDHEN and CDR2 as SYDVKM. J lost 0 bases, V lost 8 bases, and 8 bases had no gene match. CDR3 loop: CASGPVGGSTDTQYF. The CDR3 coding sequence is TGTGCCAGCGGACCCGTCGGGGGGAGCACAGATACGCAGTATTTT. Based on the CDR3 plus reference TRBV28 and TRBJ2-3, the full variable domain is DVKVTQSSRYLVKRTGEKVFLECVQDMDHENMFWYRQDPGLGLRLIYFSYDVKMKEKGDIPEGYSVSREKKERFSLILESASTNQTSMYLCASGPVGGSTDTQYFGPGTRLTVL.

The V and J genes are TRBV5-1 and TRBJ2-7, with D possibly matching TRBD1 (5 bases). V lost 3 bases to trimming and J lost 5 bases, with 15 bases between them. This CDR3 has 14 residues. Germline V gives CDR1 SGHRS, CDR2 YFSETQ. The CDR3 nucleotides are TGCGCCAGCAGCTCTGGACAAAGTCAGAACGAGCAGTACTTC. The encoded protein is CASSSGQSQNEQYF.

This clone has a single count. V is TRBV7-2 and J is TRBJ2-4; D possibly corresponds to TRBD2 (6 bases). Per germline, CDR1 SGHTA and CDR2 FQGNSA. The V end lost 0 bases, the J end lost 6 bases, and 9 bases lay between the germline ends. The CDR3 loop spans 14 amino acids. CDR3 residues: CASSLAQGGNIQYF. The CDR3 DNA follows: TGTGCCAGCAGCTTAGCTCAGGGAGGAAACATTCAGTACTTC.

This clone came up once. The chain couples TRBV2 to TRBJ2-6, with 9 bases that match TRBD2. Trimming at V came to 0 bases and at J to 0 bases, leaving 15 bases not matched to a gene. Germline CDR1 SNHLY, CDR2 FYNNEI. The CDR3 is 22 residues long. The CDR3 sequence: CASSEAGTWSTSGYSGANVLTF. The CDR3, as DNA: TGTGCCAGCAGTGAAGCGGGGACCTGGTCGACTAGCGGATACTCTGGGGCCAACGTCCTGACTTTC.

V and J are TRBV4-3 and TRBJ2-7; TRBD2 matches at 11 bases. The V segment lost 0 bases and the J segment 3 bases; nucleotides outside the gene matches: 7. The CDR3 runs to 17 residues. From germline, CDR1 is LGHNA and CDR2 YSLEER. The CDR3 loop is CASSQDAVAGGGYEQYF. The CDR3 DNA reads as TGCGCCAGCAGCCAAGATGCTGTAGCGGGAGGGGGCTACGAGCAGTACTTC.

This chain links TRBV6-5 with TRBJ2-3; TRBD2 matches at 7 bases. The CDR3 covers 15 residues. Germline CDR1 MNHEY, CDR2 SVGAGI. The V gene end was trimmed by 10 bases and the J gene end by 0 bases; junction bases not matched to a gene: 10. The CDR3: CATRGDGESTDTQYF. The CDR3 nucleotides are TGTGCCACCCGGGGGGACGGGGAAAGCACAGATACGCAGTATTTT.

The chain joins TRBV12-3 or TRBV12-4 to TRBJ2-5, with 9 bases aligning to TRBD1. The CDR3 runs to 13 residues. V was clipped by 7 bases and J by 7 bases; unmatched bases: 7. The CDR3, as DNA: TGTGCCAGCACCACGACAGGGGGAAGGACCCAGTACTTC. Protein product: CASTTTGGRTQYF.

The chain carries TRBV11-3 and TRBJ2-1; a weak D match, TRBD2 (5 bases). Looked up from germline, CDR1 is SGHNT and CDR2 is YENEEA. The CDR3 sequence is 16 residues long. V was clipped by 5 bases and J by 5 bases, with 19 bases between them. The CDR3 DNA reads as TGTGCCAGCAGCCCCCGGGGTAGTATGAAAGACAATGAGCAGTTCTTC. Translated, it gives CASSPRGSMKDNEQFF.

This chain connects TRBV3-1 (or the pseudogene TRBV3-2) to TRBJ2-3, with 9 bases fitting TRBD2. CDR3 length: 18 amino acids. After removal of 5 bases from V and 2 bases from J, the junction contained 14 bases not matched to a gene. The V gene's germline CDR1 is LGHDT and CDR2 YNNKEL (reference sequence). The CDR3 is CASSGRGTSRLPTDTQYF. CDR3 in DNA: TGTGCCAGCAGCGGACGTGGGACTAGCAGACTCCCCACAGATACGCAGTATTTT.

This clone was seen just once. The gene calls are TRBV3-1 (or the pseudogene TRBV3-2) and TRBJ2-1, with D perhaps TRBD1 (5 bases). The CDR3 is 15 residues long. Trimming stripped 1 base from V and 7 bases from J, with 14 bases between. Germline CDR1 is LGHDT and CDR2 is YNNKEL (reference sequence). This chain's CDR3 is CASSQVRAARNEQFF. CDR3 nucleotide sequence: TGTGCCAGCAGCCAAGTCAGGGCGGCGAGGAATGAGCAGTTCTTC.

V usage is TRBV20-1 and J usage is TRBJ2-7; tentatively, D is TRBD2 (6 bases). Germline V lookup: CDR1 DFQATT, CDR2 SNEGSKA (reference sequence). The CDR3 consists of 15 residues. Trimming cost V 3 bases and J 1 base, with 16 bases left between them. CDR3 bases: TGCAGTGCTAGTTTTCCAAGCGGAGGGTCCTACGAGCAGTACTTC. Its translation is CSASFPSGGSYEQYF.

This chain uses TRBV15 with TRBJ1-1, with a possible D match to TRBD1 (6 bases). Trimming took off 4 bases at V and 3 bases at J, with 12 bases between the two ends. This CDR3 is built from 14 residues. Germline-derived CDR1 and CDR2 are LNHNV and YYDKDF (reference sequence). CDR3 residues: CATSTPDRYTEAFF. Written as DNA, the CDR3 is TGTGCCACCAGCACACCGGACAGATACACTGAAGCTTTCTTT. The full variable domain, rest sourced from reference TRBV15 and TRBJ1-1, is DAMVIQNPRYQVTQFGKPVTLSCSQTLNHNVMYWYQQKSSQAPKLLFHYYDKDFNNEADTPDNFQSRRPNTSFCFLDIRSPGLGDTAMYLCATSTPDRYTEAFFGQGTRLTVV.

The V call is TRBV7-2, the J call TRBJ2-1; 10 bases map to TRBD2. V gave up 5 bases and J gave up 4 bases; unmatched junction bases: 11. This CDR3 spans 17 amino acids. The V gene's germline CDR1 is SGHTA and CDR2 FQGNSA. The CDR3 loop reads CASSPGTSVGEYNEQFF. The CDR3 DNA follows: TGTGCCAGCAGCCCAGGGACTAGCGTGGGGGAGTACAATGAGCAGTTCTTC.

This sequence joins TRBV6-4 and TRBJ1-6; TRBD1 matches at 7 bases. Losses at the gene ends were 5 bases for V and 7 bases for J; bases not matched to a gene: 5. CDR3 length: 14 amino acids. Germline V gives CDR1 MRHNA, CDR2 SNTAGT. CDR3 sequence: CASSQGTENSPLHF. The CDR3 bases are TGTGCCAGCAGTCAAGGGACAGAAAATTCACCCCTCCACTTT.

The chain carries TRBV7-6 and TRBJ1-1, with D perhaps TRBD1 (6 bases). V was clipped by 5 bases and J by 3 bases, with 16 bases between them. This CDR3 contains 15 residues. In germline, CDR1 is SGHVS, CDR2 FNYEAQ. The DNA of the CDR3 is TGTGCCAGCAGCCAATTGGGACCAGGGGACACTGAAGCTTTCTTT. This translates into CASSQLGPGDTEAFF.

The V gene is TRBV6-6, the J gene TRBJ1-2, with D tentatively TRBD1 (6 bases). The CDR3 runs 14 residues. Germline-derived CDR1 and CDR2 are MNHNY and SVGAGI (reference sequence). V dropped 6 bases and J dropped 4 bases, with 15 bases sitting between them. CDR3 sequence (DNA): TGTGCCAGCAGCCATGGGGGGGCCCCCTATGGCTACACCTTC. Amino acids: CASSHGGAPYGYTF.

This chain connects TRBV2 to TRBJ2-1, with D possibly matching TRBD2 (5 bases). Trimming cost V 7 bases and J 8 bases, with 12 bases left between them. The CDR3 has 12 residues. The germline V gene has CDR1 SNHLY and CDR2 FYNNEI. CDR3 DNA: TGTGCCAGCAACCCCCTAGCTTATGAGCAGTTCTTC. It encodes CASNPLAYEQFF.

This clone was seen once. The chain employs TRBV25-1 and TRBJ1-5, with TRBD1 matching 8 bases. CDR3 length: 13 residues. V lost 6 bases to trimming and J lost 6 bases; unmatched junction nucleotides: 4. Per the germline V gene, CDR1 is MGHDK and CDR2 is SYGVNS. Here the CDR3 reads CASRQGVGQPQHF. The CDR3 region has the DNA TGTGCCAGCAGACAGGGGGTGGGTCAGCCCCAGCATTTT.

This clone was observed a few times. This sequence joins TRBV19 and TRBJ1-1; D is possibly TRBD1 (6 bases). The length of the CDR3 is 14 residues. The germline V gene has CDR1 LNHDA and CDR2 SQIVND (reference sequence). With 7 bases removed from V and 0 bases from J, the gap between germline ends came to 12 bases. CDR3 nucleotide sequence: TGTGCCAGTACCAGCGACAGGCTGAACACTGAAGCTTTCTTT. Translating gives CASTSDRLNTEAFF.

The genes are TRBV27 and TRBJ1-1; TRBD1 matches 7 bases. Germline lookup yields CDR1 MNHEY and CDR2 SMNVEV (reference sequence). With 5 bases clipped from V and 4 bases from J, the junction kept 10 bases outside the gene matches. CDR3 length: 15 residues. CDR3 region: CASSPVSSGGTEAFF. The CDR3 DNA is TGTGCCAGCAGTCCCGTTTCTTCAGGGGGCACTGAAGCTTTCTTT.

This chain links TRBV5-1 with TRBJ2-5; D is possibly TRBD1 (6 bases). The V gene lost 6 bases and the J gene lost 4 bases, with 19 bases spanning the gap. This CDR3 has 15 amino acids. From germline, CDR1 is SGHRS and CDR2 YFSETQ. The CDR3 spells CASNVDRRTAETQYF. As DNA, the CDR3 is TGCGCCAGCAACGTAGACAGGCGGACTGCAGAGACCCAGTACTTC.

V gene TRBV7-2 combines with J gene TRBJ2-4, with 7 bases identical to TRBD1. Germline CDR1 and CDR2: SGHTA and FQGNSA. Trimming cost V 4 bases and J 1 base; bases outside gene matches: 7. This CDR3 contains 16 residues. CDR3 loop: CASSSEGALAKNIQYF. DNA for the CDR3: TGTGCCAGCAGCTCAGAGGGGGCTCTTGCCAAAAACATTCAGTACTTC. The full variable domain, with the rest looked up from reference TRBV7-2 and TRBJ2-4, is GAGVSQSPSNKVTEKGKDVELRCDPISGHTALYWYRQSLGQGLEFLIYFQGNSAPDKSGLPSDRFSAERTGGSVSTLTIQRTQQEDSAVYLCASSSEGALAKNIQYFGAGTRLSVL.

The gene calls are TRBV5-1 and TRBJ1-1, with 9 bases lining up with TRBD1. From germline, CDR1 is SGHRS and CDR2 YFSETQ. Trimming took 0 bases from V and 3 from J; bases not matched to a gene: 3. The CDR3 extends over 15 amino acids. This chain's CDR3 is CASSLETGGHTEAFF. The CDR3 DNA reads TGCGCCAGCAGCTTGGAGACAGGGGGGCACACTGAAGCTTTCTTT. The full variable domain, its missing parts supplied by reference TRBV5-1 and TRBJ1-1, is KAGVTQTPRYLIKTRGQQVTLSCSPISGHRSVSWYQQTPGQGLQFLFEYFSETQRNKGNFPGRFSGRQFSNSRSEMNVSTLELGDSALYLCASSLETGGHTEAFFGQGTRLTVV.

The genes are TRBV11-2 and TRBJ1-3; D gene unclear. With 7 bases removed from V and 4 bases from J, the gap between germline ends came to 11 bases. The CDR3 is 13 residues long. Germline V CDR1 and CDR2: SGHAT, FQNNGV. The CDR3 nucleotides are TGTGCCAGCACCCCTGACACGGGAAACACCATATATTTT. Encoded protein: CASTPDTGNTIYF.

The chain employs TRBV3-1 (or the pseudogene TRBV3-2) and TRBJ2-2; the D is unclear. This CDR3 spans 15 amino acids. Germline lookup yields CDR1 LGHDT and CDR2 YNNKEL (reference sequence). Trimming took 4 bases from V and 0 from J, leaving 9 bases between them. The CDR3 protein is CASSPSTANTGELFF. The CDR3 DNA reads as TGTGCCAGCAGCCCGAGTACCGCGAACACCGGGGAGCTGTTTTTT.